This is a list of T cell receptor beta chains from one sample in a study of CD8 T cells in Susac syndrome. TCRdb re-called the immunoSEQ multiplex PCR reads through MiXCR, storing one row per CDR3 protein. The table lists 200,000 or so distinct CDR3 sequences, roughly 94% of them singletons, with about 0.15% in the top ten. Sequenced: CD8+ T cells from PBMCs. The receptors were sampled from a human donor with Susac syndrome. CDR3s include the opening cysteine and the closing phenylalanine or tryptophan. The D gene is left open where the match is weak. Not all rows give a size; the values are once, few, many and, for expanded clones, a class.

DNA	CDR3	V	J	size	D
TGTGCCAGCAGTTTTGGCAATCAGCCCCAGCATTTT	CASSFGNQPQHF	TRBV13	TRBJ1-5	-	-
TGTGCCAGCAGCTTAGTAAAGGGGGCAGACTACGAGCAGTACTTC	CASSLVKGADYEQYF	TRBV7-8	TRBJ2-7	-	TRBD1
TGCAGTGCTGAAGACGGTGAAAACACCATATATTTT	CSAEDGENTIYF	TRBV20-1	TRBJ1-3	-	-
TGTGCCAGCAGCTCCCGGACAGGGATGGGCACCGGGGAGCTGTTTTTT	CASSSRTGMGTGELFF	TRBV9	TRBJ2-2	-	TRBD1
TGTGCCAGCAGCCCAACTAGCGGGGGGGTGGATACGCAGTATTTT	CASSPTSGGVDTQYF	TRBV9	TRBJ2-3	-	TRBD2
TGTGCCAGCAGCCCTGGGACCCACCGTGGCTACACCTTC	CASSPGTHRGYTF	TRBV5-6	TRBJ1-2	-	-
TGCGCCAGCAGCCATCACAGGGAGTACGAGCAGTACTTC	CASSHHREYEQYF	TRBV4-1	TRBJ2-7	-	-
TGTGCCAGCAGCGCGGGGTATGGCTACGAGCAGTACTTC	CASSAGYGYEQYF	TRBV5-6	TRBJ2-7	-	-
TGTGCCAGCAGTAAACTAGCGGGGTTTACAGATACGCAGTATTTT	CASSKLAGFTDTQYF	TRBV12-3/TRBV12-4	TRBJ2-3	-	TRBD2
TGCAGTGCTACTACGGGGGGATCGGATCAGCCCCAGCATTTT	CSATTGGSDQPQHF	TRBV20-1	TRBJ1-5	-	-
TGTGCCAGCAGCTTAAGCGGGGGGGACTACGAGCAGTACTTC	CASSLSGGDYEQYF	TRBV11-2	TRBJ2-7	-	TRBD2
TGTGCCAGCAGCGTAGTTTCAGGCGGAGGCGCTGAAGCTTTCTTT	CASSVVSGGGAEAFF	TRBV9	TRBJ1-1	-	-
TGTGCCTGGAGAGACTCTGGGGCCAACGTCCTGACTTTC	CAWRDSGANVLTF	TRBV30	TRBJ2-6	once	-
TGCAGTGCTAGTCCATTCCTAGCGGTCTCCTACAATGAGCAGTTCTTC	CSASPFLAVSYNEQFF	TRBV20-1	TRBJ2-1	-	TRBD2
TGTGCCAGCAGGCCCACAGGGGGCAATCAGCCCCAGCATTTT	CASRPTGGNQPQHF	TRBV27	TRBJ1-5	-	TRBD1
TGTGCCAGCAGTTTACAGGGTACCTCTACACCCCAGCATTTT	CASSLQGTSTPQHF	TRBV28	TRBJ1-5	-	-
TGTGCCAGCAGTTTCATAACCGGGGAGCTGTTTTTT	CASSFITGELFF	TRBV12-3/TRBV12-4	TRBJ2-2	few	-